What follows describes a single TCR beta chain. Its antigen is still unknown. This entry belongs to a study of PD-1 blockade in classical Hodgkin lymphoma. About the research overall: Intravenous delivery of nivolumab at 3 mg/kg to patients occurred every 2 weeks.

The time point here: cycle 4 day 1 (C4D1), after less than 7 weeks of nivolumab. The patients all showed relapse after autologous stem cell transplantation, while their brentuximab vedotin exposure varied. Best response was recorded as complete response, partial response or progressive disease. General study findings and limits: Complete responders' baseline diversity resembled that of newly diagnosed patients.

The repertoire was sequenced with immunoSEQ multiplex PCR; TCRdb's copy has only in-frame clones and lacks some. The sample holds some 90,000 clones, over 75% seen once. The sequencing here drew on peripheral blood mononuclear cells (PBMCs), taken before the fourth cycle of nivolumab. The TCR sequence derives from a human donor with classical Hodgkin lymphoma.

The CDR3 region has the DNA TGCAGCGTTGAATCGACGGGTGTGGACAGGGGCTCCTACGAGCAGTACTTC. Protein product: CSVESTGVDRGSYEQYF. The chain joins TRBV29-1 to TRBJ2-7, with 9 bases matching TRBD1. Per the germline V gene, CDR1 is SQVTM and CDR2 is ANQGSEA. The ends lost 2 bases at V and 0 bases at J; junction bases unmatched: 11. This CDR3 has 17 residues.